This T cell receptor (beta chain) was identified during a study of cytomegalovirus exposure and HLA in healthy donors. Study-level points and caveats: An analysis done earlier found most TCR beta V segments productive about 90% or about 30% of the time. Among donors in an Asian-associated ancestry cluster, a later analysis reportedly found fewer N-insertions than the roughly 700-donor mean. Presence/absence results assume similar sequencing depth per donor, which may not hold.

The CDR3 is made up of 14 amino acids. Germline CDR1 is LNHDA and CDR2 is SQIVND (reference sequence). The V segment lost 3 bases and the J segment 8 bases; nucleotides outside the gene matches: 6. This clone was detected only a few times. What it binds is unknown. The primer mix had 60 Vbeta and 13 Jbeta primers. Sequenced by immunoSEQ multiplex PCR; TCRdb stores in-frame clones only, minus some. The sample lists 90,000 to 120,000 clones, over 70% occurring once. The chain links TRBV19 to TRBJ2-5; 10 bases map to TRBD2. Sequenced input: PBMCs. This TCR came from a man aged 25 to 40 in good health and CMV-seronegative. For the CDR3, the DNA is TGTGCCAGTAGTATTACAGCTAGCGGGGGAACCCAGTACTTC. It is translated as CASSITASGGTQYF. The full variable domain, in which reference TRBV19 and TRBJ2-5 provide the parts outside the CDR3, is DGGITQSPKYLFRKEGQNVTLSCEQNLNHDAMYWYRQDPGQGLRLIYYSQIVNDFQKGDIAEGYSVSREKKESFPLTVTSAQKNPTAFYLCASSITASGGTQYFGPGTRLLVL.